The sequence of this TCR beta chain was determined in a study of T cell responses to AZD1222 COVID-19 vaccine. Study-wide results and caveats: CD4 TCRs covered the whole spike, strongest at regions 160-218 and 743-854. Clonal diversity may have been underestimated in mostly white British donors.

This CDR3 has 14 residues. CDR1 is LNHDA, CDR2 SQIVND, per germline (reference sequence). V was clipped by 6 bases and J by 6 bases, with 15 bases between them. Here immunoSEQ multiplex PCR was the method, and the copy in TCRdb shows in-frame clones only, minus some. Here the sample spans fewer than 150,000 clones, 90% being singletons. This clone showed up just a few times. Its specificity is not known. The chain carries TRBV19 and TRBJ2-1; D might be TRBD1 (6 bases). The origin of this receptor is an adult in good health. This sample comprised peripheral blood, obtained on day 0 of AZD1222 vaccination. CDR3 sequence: CASRGAGTLNEQFF. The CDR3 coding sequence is TGTGCCAGTAGGGGGGCAGGGACCCTCAATGAGCAGTTCTTC.